This TCR beta chain was recorded in a study of tumor-infiltrating lymphocytes in localized non-small cell lung cancer. Study summary: Several tumor histologies, both smoking statuses, and some post-neoadjuvant chemotherapy samples were included. From each patient, both tumor and uninvolved lung, non-adjacent to tumor, were sampled. General study results and limits: Technical variation could not be separated from intratumor heterogeneity here. Not all patients were TCR sequenced, owing to tissue quantity.

CDR1 and CDR2 (germline): SGHNT, YYREEE (reference sequence). This CDR3 is 16 amino acids long. The J segment lost 6 bases and the V segment lost 4 bases, leaving 11 bases of the junction unmatched. Sequenced by immunoSEQ multiplex PCR; TCRdb stores in-frame clones only, minus some. The sample lists tens of thousands of clones, approximately 85% seen once, with roughly 2% in the top ten. This clone was seen only once. The antigen is unknown. The specimen was lung tumor tissue. V usage is TRBV5-4 and J usage is TRBJ2-1; TRBD2 aligns across 9 bases. This clonotype was sampled from a human donor with non-small cell lung cancer. CDR3 nucleotides: TGTGCCAGCAGCCTAAGCGCCGGGACTAGCTTCAATGAGCAGTTCTTC. Amino acids: CASSLSAGTSFNEQFF.